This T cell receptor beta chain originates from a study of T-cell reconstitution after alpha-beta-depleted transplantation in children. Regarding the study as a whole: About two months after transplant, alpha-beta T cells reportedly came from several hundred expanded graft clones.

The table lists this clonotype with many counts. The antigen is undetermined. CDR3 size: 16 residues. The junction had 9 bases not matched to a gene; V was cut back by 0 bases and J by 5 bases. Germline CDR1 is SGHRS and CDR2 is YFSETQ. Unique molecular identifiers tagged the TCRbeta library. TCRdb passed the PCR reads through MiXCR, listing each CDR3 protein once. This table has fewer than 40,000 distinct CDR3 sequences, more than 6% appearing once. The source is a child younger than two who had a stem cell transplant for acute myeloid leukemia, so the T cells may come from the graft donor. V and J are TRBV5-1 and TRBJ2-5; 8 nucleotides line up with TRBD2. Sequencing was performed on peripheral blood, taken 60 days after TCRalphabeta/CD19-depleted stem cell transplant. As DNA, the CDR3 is TGCGCCAGCAGCTTGGCCTTAGCGGGAAGGCGGGAGACCCAGTACTTC. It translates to CASSLALAGRRETQYF.